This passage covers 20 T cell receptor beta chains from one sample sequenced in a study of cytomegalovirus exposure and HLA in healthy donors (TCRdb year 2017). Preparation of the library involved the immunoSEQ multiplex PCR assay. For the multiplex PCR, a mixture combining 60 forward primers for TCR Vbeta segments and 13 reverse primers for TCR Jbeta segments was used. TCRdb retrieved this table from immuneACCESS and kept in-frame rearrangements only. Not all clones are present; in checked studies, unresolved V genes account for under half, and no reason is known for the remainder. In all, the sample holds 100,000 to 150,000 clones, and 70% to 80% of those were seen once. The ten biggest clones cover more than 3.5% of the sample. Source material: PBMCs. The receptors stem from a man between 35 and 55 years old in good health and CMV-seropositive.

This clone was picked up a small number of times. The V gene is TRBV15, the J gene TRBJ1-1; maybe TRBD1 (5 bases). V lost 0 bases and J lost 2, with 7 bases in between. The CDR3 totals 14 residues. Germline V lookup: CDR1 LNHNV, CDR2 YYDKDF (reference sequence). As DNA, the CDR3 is TGTGCCACCAGCAGAGACAGGGCCAACACTGAAGCTTTCTTT. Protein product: CATSRDRANTEAFF.

The CDR3 is CASSLPGLSNQPQHF. CDR3 nucleotides: TGTGCCAGCAGCTTACCCGGACTTAGTAATCAGCCCCAGCATTTT. This chain links TRBV7-8 with TRBJ1-5; D uncertain. V gave up 2 bases and J gave up 4 bases, with 12 bases separating them. Germline V gene data show CDR1 as SGHVS and CDR2 as FQNEAQ. The length of the CDR3 is 15 residues.

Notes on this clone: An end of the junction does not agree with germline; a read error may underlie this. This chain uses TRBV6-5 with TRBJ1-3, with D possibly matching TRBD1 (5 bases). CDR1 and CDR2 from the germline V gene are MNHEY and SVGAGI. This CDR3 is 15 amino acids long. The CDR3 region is CASSYSGDSGTTIYF. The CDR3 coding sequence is TGTGCCAGCAGTTACTCGGGGGACTCTGGAACCACCATATATTTT.

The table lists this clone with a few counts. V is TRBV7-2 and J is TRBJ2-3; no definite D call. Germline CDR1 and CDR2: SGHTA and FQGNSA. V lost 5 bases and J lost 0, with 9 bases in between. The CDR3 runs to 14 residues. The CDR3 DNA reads TGTGCCAGCAGCCTCCTCCTAAGCACAGATACGCAGTATTTT. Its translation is CASSLLLSTDTQYF.

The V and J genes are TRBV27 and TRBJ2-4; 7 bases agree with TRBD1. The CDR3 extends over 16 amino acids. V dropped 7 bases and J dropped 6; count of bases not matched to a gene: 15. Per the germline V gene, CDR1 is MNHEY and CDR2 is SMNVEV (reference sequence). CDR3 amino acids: CASKPGTVGIRNIQYF. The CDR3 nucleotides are TGTGCCAGCAAGCCCGGGACAGTGGGGATCCGAAACATTCAGTACTTC.

This chain's CDR3 is CASVQGERANNEQFF. DNA for the CDR3: TGCGCCAGCGTACAGGGGGAGAGGGCTAACAATGAGCAGTTCTTC. This chain uses TRBV10-2 with TRBJ2-1; 8 bases are shared with TRBD1. Germline V gives CDR1 WSHSY, CDR2 SAAADI. This CDR3 has 15 amino acids. V was pared by 8 bases and J by 5 bases, with 11 bases of the junction left unmatched.

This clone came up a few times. The CDR3 DNA reads as TGTGCCAGCAGCTTAGGACAGAGGGGTGGCTACACCTTC. It yields the protein CASSLGQRGGYTF. This chain links TRBV5-6 with TRBJ1-2; TRBD1 is a possible D gene (6 bases). Trimming took 2 bases from V and 7 from J, leaving 12 bases between them. The germline V gene encodes CDR1 SGHDT and CDR2 YYEEEE. The CDR3 contains 13 residues.

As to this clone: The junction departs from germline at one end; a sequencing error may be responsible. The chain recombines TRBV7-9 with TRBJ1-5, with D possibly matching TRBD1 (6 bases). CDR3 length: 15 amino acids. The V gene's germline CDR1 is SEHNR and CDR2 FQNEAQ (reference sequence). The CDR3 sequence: CSSSLEDSPNQPQHF. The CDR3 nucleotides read TGTTCCAGCAGCTTAGAGGACAGCCCTAATCAGCCCCAGCATTTT.

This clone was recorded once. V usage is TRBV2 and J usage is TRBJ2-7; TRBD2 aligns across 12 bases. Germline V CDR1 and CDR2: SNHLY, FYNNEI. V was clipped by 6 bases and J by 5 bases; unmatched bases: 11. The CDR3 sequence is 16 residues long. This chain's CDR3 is CASRSLTSGGHHEQYF. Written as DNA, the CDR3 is TGTGCCAGCAGGTCCTTGACTAGCGGGGGTCATCACGAGCAGTACTTC.

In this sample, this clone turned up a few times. In DNA form, the CDR3 reads TGTGCCAGCAGCGAATGGTTGGAGGGAGATACGCAGTATTTT. Translated: CASSEWLEGDTQYF. The chain has TRBV6-5 and TRBJ2-3; a weak D match, TRBD2 (6 bases). With 6 bases removed from V and 5 bases from J, the gap between germline ends came to 15 bases. This CDR3 comprises 14 residues. Germline CDR1 MNHEY, CDR2 SVGAGI.

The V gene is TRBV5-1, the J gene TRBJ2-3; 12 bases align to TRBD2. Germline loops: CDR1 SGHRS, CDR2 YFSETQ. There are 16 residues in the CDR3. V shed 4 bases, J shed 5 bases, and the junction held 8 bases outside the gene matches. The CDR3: CASSSQSSGGEDTQYF. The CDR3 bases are TGCGCCAGCAGCAGCCAGTCTAGCGGGGGGGAAGATACGCAGTATTTT.

The CDR3 nucleotides are TGTGCCAGCAGTGGAGGGTCAGGGGGCGGTCAGCCCCAGCATTTT. This gives the protein CASSGGSGGGQPQHF. The chain carries TRBV6-1 and TRBJ1-5; 8 nucleotides align to TRBD1. V dropped 4 bases and J dropped 6; count of bases not matched to a gene: 8. CDR3 length equals 15 residues. The germline V gene encodes CDR1 MNHNS and CDR2 SASEGT.

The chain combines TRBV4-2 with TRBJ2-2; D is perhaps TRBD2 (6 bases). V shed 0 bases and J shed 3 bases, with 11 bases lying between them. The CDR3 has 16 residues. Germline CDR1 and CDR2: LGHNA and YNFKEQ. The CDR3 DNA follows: TGTGCCAGCAGCCAAGACCGGGGCGGGGACACCGGGGAGCTGTTTTTT. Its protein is CASSQDRGGDTGELFF.

CDR3 bases: TGTGCCAGCAGTGTCCAGGGGGTTGGGAATCAGCCCCAGCATTTT. It is translated as CASSVQGVGNQPQHF. The chain is built from TRBV6-1 and TRBJ1-5; 7 bases agree with TRBD1. Germline V CDR1 and CDR2: MNHNS, SASEGT. V shed 4 bases, J shed 4 bases, and the junction held 7 bases outside the gene matches. The CDR3 length is 15 residues.

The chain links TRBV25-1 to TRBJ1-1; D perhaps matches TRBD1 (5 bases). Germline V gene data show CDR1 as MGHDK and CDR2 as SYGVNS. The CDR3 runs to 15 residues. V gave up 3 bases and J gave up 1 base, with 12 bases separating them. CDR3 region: CASSDGGGGNTEAFF. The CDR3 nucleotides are TGTGCCAGCAGTGATGGTGGGGGGGGGAACACTGAAGCTTTCTTT. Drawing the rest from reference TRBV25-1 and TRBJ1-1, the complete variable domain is EADIYQTPRYLVIGTGKKITLECSQTMGHDKMYWYQQDPGMELHLIHYSYGVNSTEKGDLSSESTVSRIRTEHFPLTLESARPSHTSQYLCASSDGGGGNTEAFFGQGTRLTVV.

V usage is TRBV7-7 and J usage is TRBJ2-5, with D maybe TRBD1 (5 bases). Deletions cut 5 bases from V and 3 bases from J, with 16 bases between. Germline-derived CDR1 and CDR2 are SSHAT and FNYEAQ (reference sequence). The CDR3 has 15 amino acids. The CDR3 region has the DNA TGTGCCAGCAGCCTAGGGGCGACACCCGAAGAGACCCAGTACTTC. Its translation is CASSLGATPEETQYF.

In DNA, the CDR3 is TGTGCCAGCAGTGGACTACAGGGGGCGATCAATGAGCAGTTCTTC. The encoded protein is CASSGLQGAINEQFF. The J gene is TRBJ2-1, the V gene TRBV6-1; TRBD1 matches at 9 bases. The germline V gene has CDR1 MNHNS and CDR2 SASEGT. CDR3 size: 15 residues. V lost 4 bases, J lost 6 bases, and 7 bases stayed unmatched.

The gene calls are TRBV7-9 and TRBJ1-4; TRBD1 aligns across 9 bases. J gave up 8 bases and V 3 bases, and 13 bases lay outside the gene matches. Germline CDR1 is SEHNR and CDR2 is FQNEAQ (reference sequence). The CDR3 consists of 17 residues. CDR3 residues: CASSFPGLGTGPEKLFF. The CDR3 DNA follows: TGTGCCAGCAGCTTCCCCGGTTTAGGGACAGGGCCGGAAAAACTGTTTTTT.

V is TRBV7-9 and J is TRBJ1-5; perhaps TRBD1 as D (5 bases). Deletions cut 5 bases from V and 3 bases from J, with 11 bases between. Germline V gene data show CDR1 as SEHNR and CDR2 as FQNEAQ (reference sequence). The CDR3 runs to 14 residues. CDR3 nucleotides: TGTGCCAGCAGCCCGTTACAGGTCAATCAGCCCCAGCATTTT. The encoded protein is CASSPLQVNQPQHF.

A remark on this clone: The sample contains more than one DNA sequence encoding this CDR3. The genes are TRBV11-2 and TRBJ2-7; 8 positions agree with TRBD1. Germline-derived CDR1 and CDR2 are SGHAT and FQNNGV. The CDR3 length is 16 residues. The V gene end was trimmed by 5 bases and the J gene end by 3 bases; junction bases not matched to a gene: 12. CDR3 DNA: TGTGCCAGCAGCGCCAGACAGGGGTCGCCTGTCTACGAGCAGTACTTC. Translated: CASSARQGSPVYEQYF.